This T cell receptor (beta chain) was identified in a study of blood T cells in healthy people across ages. Study outcomes and limitations: Across the age range, TCR beta diversity per million T cells fell in a roughly linear way.

Per-sample PBMC isolation yielded at least 7 million cells. CDR1 SGHTA and CDR2 FQGNSA come from the germline V gene. The CDR3 totals 15 residues. Concerning this clonotype itself: Its target is not known. One end of the junction fails to match germline, which may point to a read error.

A J-beta primer mix and a sample-barcoded 5' primer were used in a second PCR of about 7 to 12 cycles. Using its own MiXCR run on the 5' RACE reads, TCRdb lists one record per CDR3 protein. Found here are some 760,000 distinct CDR3 sequences, just under 25% of them singletons; the top ten hold more than 3%. These sequences were also reported in another study, on T cells of mothers and their children. That study reports: Reverse transcription into cDNA received all extracted RNA, at approximately 1.5 ug per 15 ul.

The V gene is TRBV7-2, the J gene TRBJ2-5; D uncertain. This receptor was identified in a boy younger than 18 in good health. The specimen sequenced was blood. The CDR3, as DNA: TGTGCCAGCAGCTTAGCGGGCGGAATCCAAGAGGCCCAGTACTTC. Protein product: CASSLAGGIQEAQYF.